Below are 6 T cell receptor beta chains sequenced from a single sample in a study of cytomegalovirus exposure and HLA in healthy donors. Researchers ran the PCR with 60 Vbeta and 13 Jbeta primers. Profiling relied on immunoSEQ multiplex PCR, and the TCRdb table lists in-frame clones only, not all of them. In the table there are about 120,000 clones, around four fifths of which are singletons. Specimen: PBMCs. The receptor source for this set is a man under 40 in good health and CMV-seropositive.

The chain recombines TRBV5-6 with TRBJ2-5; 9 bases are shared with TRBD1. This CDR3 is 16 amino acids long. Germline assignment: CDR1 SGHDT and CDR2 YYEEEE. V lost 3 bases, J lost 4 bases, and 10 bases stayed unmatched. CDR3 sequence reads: CASSSAGTGFIETQYF. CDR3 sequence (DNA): TGTGCCAGCAGCTCGGCCGGGACAGGGTTTATAGAGACCCAGTACTTC.

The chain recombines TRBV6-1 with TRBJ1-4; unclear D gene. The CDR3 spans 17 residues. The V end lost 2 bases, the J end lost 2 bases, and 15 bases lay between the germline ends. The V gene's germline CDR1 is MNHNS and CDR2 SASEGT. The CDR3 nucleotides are TGTGCCAGCAGTGAATCCCATCTCTCCGGGACTAATGAAAAACTGTTTTTT. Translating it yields CASSESHLSGTNEKLFF.

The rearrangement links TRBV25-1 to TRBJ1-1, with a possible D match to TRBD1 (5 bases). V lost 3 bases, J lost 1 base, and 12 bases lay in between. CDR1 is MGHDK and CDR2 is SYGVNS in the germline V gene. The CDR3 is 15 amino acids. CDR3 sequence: CASSDTSTGNTEAFF. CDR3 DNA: TGTGCCAGCAGTGACACAAGTACAGGGAACACTGAAGCTTTCTTT.

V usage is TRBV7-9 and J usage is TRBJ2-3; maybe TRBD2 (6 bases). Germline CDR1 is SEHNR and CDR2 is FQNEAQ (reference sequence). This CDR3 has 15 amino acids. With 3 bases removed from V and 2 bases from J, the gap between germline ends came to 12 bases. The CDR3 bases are TGTGCCAGCAGCTTGGAGGGACTCTACACAGATACGCAGTATTTT. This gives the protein CASSLEGLYTDTQYF.

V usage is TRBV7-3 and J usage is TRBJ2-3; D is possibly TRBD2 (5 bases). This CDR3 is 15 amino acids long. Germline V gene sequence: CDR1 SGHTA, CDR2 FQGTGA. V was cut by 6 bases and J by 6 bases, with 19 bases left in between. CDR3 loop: CASSLGPGRGDTQYF. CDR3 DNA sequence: TGTGCCAGCAGTTTAGGTCCGGGCCGCGGGGATACGCAGTATTTT.

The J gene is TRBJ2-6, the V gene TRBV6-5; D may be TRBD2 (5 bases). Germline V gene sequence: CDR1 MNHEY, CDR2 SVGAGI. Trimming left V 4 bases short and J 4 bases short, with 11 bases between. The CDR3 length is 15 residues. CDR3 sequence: CASSSSGIGANVLTF. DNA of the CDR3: TGTGCCAGCAGTTCCTCCGGGATAGGGGCCAACGTCCTGACTTTC.